This T cell receptor (beta chain) was retrieved from a study of cytomegalovirus exposure and HLA in healthy donors. At the level of the study: As an earlier analysis found, roughly 180 million T cells yielded about 120 million unique TCR beta sequences.

It was with 60 Vbeta and 13 Jbeta primers that the PCR ran. Sequenced by immunoSEQ multiplex PCR; TCRdb stores in-frame clones only, minus some. The repertoire consists of approximately 170,000 clones, with approximately 76% occurring once and the leading ten covering roughly 5.4%. Note on this clone: Its antigen is not identified. Sequence at one end of the junction differs from germline and may be a read error.

Study-wide findings and caveats: A later analysis linked a missense variant in DCLRE1C to the trimming of TCR beta V and J genes.

CDR1 SEHNR and CDR2 FQNEAQ come from the germline V gene (reference sequence). The CDR3 is 16 amino acids. The chain combines TRBV7-9 with TRBJ2-2, with TRBD1 matching over 7 bases. This clonotype was obtained from a woman in her late teens or twenties in good health and CMV-seropositive. Sequenced input: PBMCs. This CDR3 reads CSSSHSTGYGTGELFF. The CDR3 DNA reads TGTTCCAGCAGCCATTCGACAGGGTACGGAACCGGGGAGCTGTTTTTT.